The 25 T cell receptor beta chains in this list originate from one sample, sequenced in a study of liver allograft versus peripheral blood T cells. Looking at the study overall: Liver transplant recipients had T cell receptor repertoires compared between transplanted liver and peripheral blood.

TCRdb re-analysed the reads in MiXCR, keeping a single row per CDR3 protein. The sample holds around 6,100 distinct CDR3 sequences, around 16% seen once. These receptors came from a human patient who had a liver transplant. Some of these T cells may belong to the graft donor.

This clonotype is deemed medium-sized. The CDR3 here is CASSSLQGFEQFF. In DNA, the CDR3 is TGTGCCAGTAGTTCGTTACAGGGATTTGAGCAGTTCTTC. The rearrangement links TRBV19 to TRBJ2-1; D is possibly TRBD1 (6 bases). Germline V lookup: CDR1 LNHDA, CDR2 SQIVND (reference sequence). V was trimmed by 5 bases and J by 9 bases, leaving 14 bases between them. This CDR3 comprises 13 residues.

Within the sample, this clonotype is large. The rearrangement joins TRBV6-5 to TRBJ1-2; weak D call: TRBD1 (5 bases). Germline loops: CDR1 MNHEY, CDR2 SVGAGI. The CDR3 is made up of 14 amino acids. The V end was cut by 5 bases, the J end by 3 bases, with 13 bases between. CDR3 DNA sequence: TGTGCCAGCAGTGTCTCACAGGTTTACTATGGCTACACCTTC. This gives the protein CASSVSQVYYGYTF.

The CDR3 loop is CAIRNRTGEGYTF. The CDR3 DNA sequence: TGTGCCATCAGGAATAGGACAGGGGAAGGCTACACCTTC. V usage is TRBV10-3 and J usage is TRBJ1-2; TRBD1 matches at 9 bases. The CDR3 loop spans 13 amino acids. CDR1 ENHRY and CDR2 SYGVKD come from the germline V gene. V shed 6 bases, J shed 8 bases, and the junction held 7 bases outside the gene matches.

This clonotype occurred many times. Written as DNA, the CDR3 is TGTGCCAGCAGTACAGGGGGCCGAGGCGGGGAGCTGTTTTTT. Residues: CASSTGGRGGELFF. The J gene is TRBJ2-2, the V gene TRBV28; 9 nucleotides match TRBD1. The germline CDR1 and CDR2 sequences are MDHEN and SYDVKM. The CDR3 is 14 residues long. J gave up 7 bases and V 5 bases, and 5 bases lay outside the gene matches.

Judged by abundance, this clonotype is medium-sized. J is TRBJ1-4 and V is TRBV6-1, with D hard to call. Germline V gene lookup returns CDR1 MNHNS and CDR2 SASEGT. The CDR3 is 14 amino acids. The V end was cut by 8 bases, the J end by 0 bases, with 10 bases between. Written as DNA, the CDR3 is TGTGCCAGCCGAACAGATGCAACTAATGAAAAACTGTTTTTT. Translation: CASRTDATNEKLFF.

This clonotype qualifies as medium-sized. This chain uses TRBV18 with TRBJ1-6; maybe TRBD1 (6 bases). CDR3 length: 15 residues. CDR1 and CDR2 from the germline V gene are KGHSH and LQKENI. The V gene lost 5 bases and the J gene lost 10 bases, with 18 bases spanning the gap. Written as DNA, the CDR3 is TGTGCCAGCTCAAACTCCCCCGGGGGCGGATCACCCCTCCACTTT. Encoded protein: CASSNSPGGGSPLHF. The variable domain in full, completed from reference TRBV18 and TRBJ1-6, reads NAGVMQNPRHLVRRRGQEARLRCSPMKGHSHVYWYRQLPEEGLKFMVYLQKENIIDESGMPKERFSAEFPKEGPSILRIQQVVRGDSAAYFCASSNSPGGGSPLHFGNGTRLTVT.

This chain connects TRBV20-1 to TRBJ1-3; D gene ambiguous. Between the trimmed V and J ends, which lost 4 bases and 2 bases, there was a span of 6 bases. The length of the CDR3 is 12 residues. Germline V gene data show CDR1 as DFQATT and CDR2 as SNEGSKA (reference sequence). DNA for the CDR3: TGCAGTGCTATGGGGACTGGAAACACCATATATTTT. Its translation is CSAMGTGNTIYF.

Relative to its sample, this clonotype is medium-sized (0.01 to 0.1%). This sequence joins TRBV18 and TRBJ1-3, with unresolved D. V dropped 2 bases and J dropped 0 bases, with 14 bases sitting between them. The CDR3 totals 17 residues. Germline CDR1 is KGHSH and CDR2 is LQKENI. The DNA for the CDR3 is TGTGCCAGCTCACCAGAGGAGTCACAGAACTCTGGAAACACCATATATTTT. Its translation is CASSPEESQNSGNTIYF. The full variable domain, rest sourced from reference TRBV18 and TRBJ1-3, is NAGVMQNPRHLVRRRGQEARLRCSPMKGHSHVYWYRQLPEEGLKFMVYLQKENIIDESGMPKERFSAEFPKEGPSILRIQQVVRGDSAAYFCASSPEESQNSGNTIYFGEGSWLTVV.

This clonotype was seen ten or more times. V and J are TRBV10-2 and TRBJ2-7, with 7 positions matching TRBD1. The J segment lost 4 bases and the V segment lost 3 bases, leaving 6 bases of the junction unmatched. Germline values: CDR1 WSHSY, CDR2 SAAADI. CDR3 length: 14 amino acids. CDR3 DNA: TGCGCCAGCAGTGAATGGGACAGCTCTTACGAGCAGTACTTC. Amino acid sequence: CASSEWDSSYEQYF.

By proportion, this clonotype is medium-sized. The CDR3: CASSNPAGNQPQHF. CDR3 nucleotide sequence: TGTGCCAGCAGCAACCCCGCAGGCAATCAGCCCCAGCATTTT. This rearrangement joins TRBV6-6 to TRBJ1-5; no definite D call. The germline gives CDR1 MNHNY, CDR2 SVGAGI (reference sequence). The CDR3 is 14 amino acids. V was pared by 6 bases and J by 2 bases, with 11 bases between.

This clonotype was recorded a few times. The chain links TRBV2 to TRBJ2-2, with D possibly being TRBD2 (6 bases). The CDR3 has 12 residues. Germline values: CDR1 SNHLY, CDR2 FYNNEI. V lost 10 bases to trimming and J lost 7 bases, with 13 bases between them. CDR3 DNA sequence: TGTGCCACCGGGGGTGGCTTCGGGGAGCTGTTTTTT. Protein product: CATGGGFGELFF. Full variable domain (remainder filled in from reference TRBV2 and TRBJ2-2): EPEVTQTPSHQVTQMGQEVILRCVPISNHLYFYWYRQILGQKVEFLVSFYNNEISEKSEIFDDQFSVERPDGSNFTLKIRSTKLEDSAMYFCATGGGFGELFFGEGSRLTVL.

This clonotype was recorded a few times. The CDR3: CASSHIETQYF. In DNA, the CDR3 is TGTGCCAGCAGTCACATCGAGACCCAGTACTTC. This chain connects TRBV28 to TRBJ2-5, with D unclear. Trimming stripped 5 bases from V and 5 bases from J, with 6 bases between. CDR3 length equals 11 residues. CDR1 is MDHEN, CDR2 SYDVKM, per germline.

The V gene is TRBV6-5, the J gene TRBJ2-1; 13 bases fit TRBD2. Germline CDR1 MNHEY, CDR2 SVGAGI. Germline trimming cut 7 bases from V and 7 bases from J; bases unmatched to any gene: 4. This CDR3 is built from 14 residues. CDR3 nucleotide sequence: TGTGCCAGCACTAGACTAGCGGGGGGTAATGAGCAGTTCTTC. Encoded protein: CASTRLAGGNEQFF.

This clonotype has just a few counts. The chain combines TRBV20-1 with TRBJ2-5; TRBD2 aligns across 8 bases. Unmatched junction bases numbered 13, after V lost 3 bases and J lost 4 bases. CDR3 length: 16 residues. Germline assignment: CDR1 DFQATT and CDR2 SNEGSKA (reference sequence). The DNA for the CDR3 is TGCAGTGCTAGTATTGCGGGGGGCCGAACCGGAGAGACCCAGTACTTC. Its translation is CSASIAGGRTGETQYF.

The chain couples TRBV20-1 to TRBJ2-3; 9 nucleotides agree with TRBD2. The V gene's germline CDR1 is DFQATT and CDR2 SNEGSKA (reference sequence). Unmatched junction bases numbered 3, after V lost 1 base and J lost 1 base. The CDR3 spans 15 residues. The CDR3 spells CSARGGGAGTDTQYF. The CDR3 DNA reads TGCAGTGCTAGAGGCGGGGGGGCCGGCACAGATACGCAGTATTTT.

This clonotype is deemed medium-sized. V and J are TRBV19 and TRBJ2-2; no clear D. Germline CDR1 reads LNHDA; CDR2 reads SQIVND (reference sequence). This CDR3 has 14 amino acids. Trimming pared 5 bases from V and 0 bases from J, leaving 7 bases between. CDR3 sequence (DNA): TGTGCCAGTAGTCCTCAAGCGAACACCGGGGAGCTGTTTTTT. Protein product: CASSPQANTGELFF.

The sample holds a few counts of this clonotype. A read error may account for a junction end that differs from germline. The rearrangement links TRBV20-1 to TRBJ1-6, with D possibly TRBD1 on 5 matching bases. The CDR3 extends over 14 amino acids. The germline CDR1 and CDR2 sequences are DFQATT and SNEGSKA (reference sequence). CDR3 bases: TGCAGTGCTAGAGGGGGGTTCTATGATTCACCCCTCCACTTT. It translates to CSARGGFYDSPLHF.

The V and J genes are TRBV6-2 or TRBV6-3 and TRBJ2-7; D may be TRBD2 (6 bases). Per germline, CDR1 MNHEY and CDR2 SVGEGT. The CDR3 totals 14 residues. V was pared by 4 bases and J by 9 bases, with 19 bases between. The CDR3 here is CASSWRAEGFVQYF. The CDR3 coding sequence is TGTGCCAGCAGTTGGAGGGCGGAGGGGTTCGTGCAGTACTTC.

By sample fraction, this clonotype is medium-sized. V usage is TRBV6-5 and J usage is TRBJ1-2; D unresolved. CDR3 length: 15 residues. In germline, CDR1 is MNHEY, CDR2 SVGAGI. Trimming cost V 6 bases and J 2 bases, with 16 bases left between them. This chain's CDR3 is CASSPSTQRNYGYTF. The CDR3 DNA reads as TGTGCCAGCAGCCCCAGTACCCAACGAAACTATGGCTACACCTTC.

In its sample, this clonotype is medium-sized. The V gene is TRBV13, the J gene TRBJ2-1; possible D gene TRBD2, 6 bases. Germline values: CDR1 PRHDT, CDR2 FYEKMQ (reference sequence). CDR3 length: 18 residues. Trimming took 0 bases from V and 0 from J, leaving 15 bases between them. The CDR3 protein is CASSLGVRGSGSYNEQFF. CDR3 DNA: TGTGCCAGCAGCTTAGGGGTACGGGGGTCTGGCTCCTACAATGAGCAGTTCTTC.

By its share, this clonotype is medium-sized. The chain is built from TRBV6-1 and TRBJ1-6; D ambiguous. Germline CDR1 is MNHNS and CDR2 is SASEGT. The CDR3 extends over 14 amino acids. V lost 4 bases to trimming and J lost 5 bases, with 9 bases between them. The CDR3 region is CASSGVRDNSPLHF. CDR3 nucleotide sequence: TGTGCCAGCAGTGGAGTTCGAGATAATTCACCCCTCCACTTT.

This clonotype was seen a single time. This chain uses TRBV7-3 with TRBJ1-6; D is unclear. The CDR3 runs 15 residues. The V end lost 5 bases, the J end lost 5 bases, and 13 bases lay between the germline ends. In germline, CDR1 is SGHTA, CDR2 FQGTGA. CDR3: CASSPDGLDNSPLHF. The CDR3 DNA sequence: TGTGCCAGCAGCCCGGACGGACTAGATAATTCACCCCTCCACTTT.

This clonotype rates as medium-sized. The chain combines TRBV6-6 with TRBJ2-2, with 12 bases lining up with TRBD2. V dropped 2 bases and J dropped 6; count of bases not matched to a gene: 13. Per germline, CDR1 MNHNY and CDR2 SVGAGI (reference sequence). The CDR3 runs to 19 residues. CDR3 DNA: TGTGCCAGCAGTTACCCCGGCGGGGCTAGCGGGAGGGCCGCCGGGGAGCTGTTTTTT. Translating gives CASSYPGGASGRAAGELFF.

The chain is built from TRBV12-5 and TRBJ2-1; TRBD2 matches 9 bases. From germline, CDR1 is LGHNT and CDR2 FRNRAP. After removal of 4 bases from V and 9 bases from J, the junction contained 13 bases not matched to a gene. CDR3 length equals 16 residues. The CDR3 sequence: CASGSRLADHLGEQFF. The CDR3 coding sequence is TGTGCTAGTGGTTCCCGACTAGCGGACCATCTTGGTGAGCAGTTCTTC.

This clonotype is categorized as medium-sized (0.01 to 0.1%). J is TRBJ1-3 and V is TRBV6-1; D gene uncertain. This CDR3 region has 16 residues. Germline V gene sequence: CDR1 MNHNS, CDR2 SASEGT. Trimming cost V 3 bases and J 0 bases, with 12 bases left between them. CDR3 protein: CASSEHPFNSGNTIYF. The DNA of the CDR3 is TGTGCCAGCAGTGAGCACCCATTTAACTCTGGAAACACCATATATTTT.